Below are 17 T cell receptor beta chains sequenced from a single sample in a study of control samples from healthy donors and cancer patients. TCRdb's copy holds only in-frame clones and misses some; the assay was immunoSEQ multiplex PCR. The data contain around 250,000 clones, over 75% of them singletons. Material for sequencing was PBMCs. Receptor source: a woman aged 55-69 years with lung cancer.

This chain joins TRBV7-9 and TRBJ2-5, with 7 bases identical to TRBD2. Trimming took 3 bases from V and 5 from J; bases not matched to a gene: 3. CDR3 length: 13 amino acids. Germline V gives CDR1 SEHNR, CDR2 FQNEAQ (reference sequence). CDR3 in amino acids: CASSLREFETQYF. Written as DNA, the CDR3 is TGTGCCAGCAGCTTGCGGGAGTTTGAGACCCAGTACTTC.

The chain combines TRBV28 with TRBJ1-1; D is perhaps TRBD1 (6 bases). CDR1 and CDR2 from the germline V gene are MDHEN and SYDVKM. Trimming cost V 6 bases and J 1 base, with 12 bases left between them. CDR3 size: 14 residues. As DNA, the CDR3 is TGTGCCAGCAGCCGTCAGGGGAGGAACACTGAAGCTTTCTTT. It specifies CASSRQGRNTEAFF.

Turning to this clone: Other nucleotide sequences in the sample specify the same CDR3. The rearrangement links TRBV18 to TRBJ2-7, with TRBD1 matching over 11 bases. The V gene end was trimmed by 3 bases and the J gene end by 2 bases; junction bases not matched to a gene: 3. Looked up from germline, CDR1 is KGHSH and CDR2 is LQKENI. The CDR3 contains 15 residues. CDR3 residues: CASSPGTGGPYEQYF. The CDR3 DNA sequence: TGTGCCAGCTCACCCGGGACAGGGGGACCCTACGAGCAGTACTTC.

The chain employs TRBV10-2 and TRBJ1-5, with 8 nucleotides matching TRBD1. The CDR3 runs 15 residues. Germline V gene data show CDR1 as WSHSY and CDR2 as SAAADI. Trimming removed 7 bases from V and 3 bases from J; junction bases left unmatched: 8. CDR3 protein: CASTGGGQVNQPQHF. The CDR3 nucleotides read TGCGCCAGCACCGGGGGGGGACAGGTCAATCAGCCCCAGCATTTT.

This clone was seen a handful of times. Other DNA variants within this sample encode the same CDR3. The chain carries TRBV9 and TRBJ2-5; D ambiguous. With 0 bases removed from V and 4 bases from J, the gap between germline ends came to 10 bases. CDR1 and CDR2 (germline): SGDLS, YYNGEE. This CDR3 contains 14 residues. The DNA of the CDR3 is TGTGCCAGCAGCGTAGGGGGATCAGGAGAGACCCAGTACTTC. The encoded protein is CASSVGGSGETQYF.

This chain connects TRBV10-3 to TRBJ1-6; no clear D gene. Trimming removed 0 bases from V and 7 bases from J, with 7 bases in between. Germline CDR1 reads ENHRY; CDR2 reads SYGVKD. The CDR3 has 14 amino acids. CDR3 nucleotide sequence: TGTGCCATCAGTGAGTCGACGGCGAATTCACCCCTCCACTTT. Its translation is CAISESTANSPLHF.

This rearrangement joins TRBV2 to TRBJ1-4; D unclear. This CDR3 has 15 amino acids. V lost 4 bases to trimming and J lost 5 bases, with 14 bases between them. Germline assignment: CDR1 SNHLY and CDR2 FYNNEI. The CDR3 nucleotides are TGTGCCAGCAGTGTAGAGGGCGGAGGCAATGAAAAACTGTTTTTT. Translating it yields CASSVEGGGNEKLFF.

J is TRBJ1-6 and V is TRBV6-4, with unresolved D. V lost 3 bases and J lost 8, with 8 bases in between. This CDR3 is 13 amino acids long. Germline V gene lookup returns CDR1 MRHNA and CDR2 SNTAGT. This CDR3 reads CASSESRDSPLHF. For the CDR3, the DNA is TGTGCCAGCAGTGAGTCGAGGGATTCACCCCTCCACTTT.

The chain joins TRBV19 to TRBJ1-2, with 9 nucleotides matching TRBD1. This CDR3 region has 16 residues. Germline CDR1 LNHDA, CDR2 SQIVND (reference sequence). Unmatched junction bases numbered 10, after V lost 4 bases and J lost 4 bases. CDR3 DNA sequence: TGTGCCAGTAGTACCGTGGGGACAGGGACCAGCTATGGCTACACCTTC. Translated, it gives CASSTVGTGTSYGYTF.

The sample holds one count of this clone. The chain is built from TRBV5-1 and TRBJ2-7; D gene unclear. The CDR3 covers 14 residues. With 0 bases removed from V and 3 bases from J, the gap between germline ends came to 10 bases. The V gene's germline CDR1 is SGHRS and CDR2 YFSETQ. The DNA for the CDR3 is TGCGCCAGCAGCTTGGGACAAGATCTCTACGAGCAGTACTTC. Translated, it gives CASSLGQDLYEQYF.

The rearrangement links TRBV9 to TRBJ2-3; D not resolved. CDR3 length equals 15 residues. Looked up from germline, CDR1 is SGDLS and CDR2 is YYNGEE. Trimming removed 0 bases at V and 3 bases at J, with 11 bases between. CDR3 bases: TGTGCCAGCAGCGTAGGTGGAATCGGGACAGATACGCAGTATTTT. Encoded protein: CASSVGGIGTDTQYF.

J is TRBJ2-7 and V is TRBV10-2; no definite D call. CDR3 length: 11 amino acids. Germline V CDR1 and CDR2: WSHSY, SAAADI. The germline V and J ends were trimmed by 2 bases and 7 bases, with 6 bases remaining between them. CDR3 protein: CASSELWEQYF. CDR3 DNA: TGCGCCAGCAGTGAGCTTTGGGAGCAGTACTTC.

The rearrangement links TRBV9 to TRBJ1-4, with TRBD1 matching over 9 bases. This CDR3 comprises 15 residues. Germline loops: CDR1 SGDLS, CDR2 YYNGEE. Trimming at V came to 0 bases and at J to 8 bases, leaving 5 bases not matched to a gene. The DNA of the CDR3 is TGTGCCAGCAGCGTAGGGACAGGGGACGGCGAAAAACTGTTTTTT. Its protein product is CASSVGTGDGEKLFF.

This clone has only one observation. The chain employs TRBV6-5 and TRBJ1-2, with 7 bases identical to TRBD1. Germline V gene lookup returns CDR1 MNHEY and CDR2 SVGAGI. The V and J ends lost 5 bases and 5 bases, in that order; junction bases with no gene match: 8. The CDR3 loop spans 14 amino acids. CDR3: CASSTTGTAYGYTF. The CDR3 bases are TGTGCCAGCAGTACAACCGGGACAGCTTATGGCTACACCTTC.

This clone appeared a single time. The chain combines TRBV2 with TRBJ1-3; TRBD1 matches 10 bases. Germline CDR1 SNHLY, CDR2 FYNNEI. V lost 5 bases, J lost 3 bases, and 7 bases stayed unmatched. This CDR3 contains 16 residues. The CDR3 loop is CASSPFGTGVGNTIYF. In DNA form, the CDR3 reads TGTGCCAGCAGTCCCTTCGGGACAGGGGTTGGAAACACCATATATTTT.

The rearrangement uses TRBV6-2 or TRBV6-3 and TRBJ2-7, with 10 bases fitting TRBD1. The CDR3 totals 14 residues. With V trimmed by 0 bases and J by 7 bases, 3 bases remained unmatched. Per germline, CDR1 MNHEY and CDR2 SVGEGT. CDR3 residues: CASSYSGTGVEQYF. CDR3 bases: TGTGCCAGCAGTTACTCCGGGACAGGGGTTGAGCAGTACTTC.

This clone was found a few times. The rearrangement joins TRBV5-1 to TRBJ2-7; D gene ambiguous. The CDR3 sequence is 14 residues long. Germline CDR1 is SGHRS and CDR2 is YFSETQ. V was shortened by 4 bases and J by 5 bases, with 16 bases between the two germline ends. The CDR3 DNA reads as TGCGCCAGCAGCGGTGGAGACAAGCGTAACGAGCAGTACTTC. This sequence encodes CASSGGDKRNEQYF. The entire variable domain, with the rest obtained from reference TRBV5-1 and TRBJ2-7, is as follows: KAGVTQTPRYLIKTRGQQVTLSCSPISGHRSVSWYQQTPGQGLQFLFEYFSETQRNKGNFPGRFSGRQFSNSRSEMNVSTLELGDSALYLCASSGGDKRNEQYFGPGTRLTVT.